Sequencing of this TCR beta chain was carried out in a study of T cell responses to AZD1222 COVID-19 vaccine (dated by TCRdb to 2020 to 2022). In terms of the full investigation: Because spike-specific TCR depth and breadth did not differ between the two schedules, AZD1222 recipients who got a second dose at roughly 4 weeks were pooled with those who got a second dose at roughly 12 weeks. TCR sequencing covered 233 trial participants: 200 to 220 given two doses of AZD1222 and approximately 25 given two doses of MenACWY control vaccine. Enrollment into the trials was organized by age into subgroups of 18-55, 56-69 and 70-plus years, and those subgroups contained roughly 160, 29 and 62 TCR-sequenced participants, respectively.

The germline V gene yields SGHVS for CDR1 and FQNEAQ for CDR2. Spanning cysteine to phenylalanine, the CDR3 consists of 15 amino acids. Only the CDR3 part of the read is kept: 45 bases, read in frame from the first base. V gives up 1 base and J gives up 2 bases, and the segment between their germline ends measures 9 bases. What this sample's time point label stands for: baseline before first vaccination. Vaccinee samples were obtained from the UK trials COV001 and COV002, which included a single-blind randomized controlled phase 2/3 trial of AZD1222 (ChAdOx1 nCoV-19) in healthy adults. Trial participant PBMC samples were collected at day 0 and day 28 after the second dose for TCRbeta chain sequencing. Paper-wide results and their limitations: Conclusions about previously exposed vaccinees are limited, since just a handful of AZD1222 recipients were seropositive for SARS-CoV-2 at baseline. Nearly half of unique spike-specific TCRs reportedly recognized epitopes outside regions mutated in the B.1.351 and B.1.1.7 variants. Vaccine-associated CD4 TCRs spanned the whole spike protein, with dominant responses in regions 160-218 and 743-854. Because no day 14 peak-response samples were available, repertoires were characterized only after the peak T cell response. Participants were mostly white British and included more females than males, and it was suggested by the authors that clonal diversity may have been underestimated. In the small 56-69-year group, the increase in depth fell short of significance, most likely because of low power. Spike-specific TCR breadth and depth rose significantly after two AZD1222 doses compared with day 0 and with MenACWY recipients.

The CDR3 regions of human TCRbeta chains were analyzed by immunosequencing. On the authors' methods: TCRs in the repertoires were compared against a reference library of SARS-CoV-2-specific TCRs that had been generated with the MIRA antigen-specificity platform. Breadth was defined as the fraction of unique TCRs that were SARS-CoV-2-associated, and depth was defined as the fraction of total T cells that were SARS-CoV-2-associated. Using the MIRA data, every spike-specific TCR was mapped to the spike region that the TCR reacted to and assigned to either a CD4 or a CD8 class. Log10-transformed breadth and depth values were compared by one-way ANOVA with Sidak's multiple comparisons tests. The source is immuneACCESS, and TCRdb retained only in-frame sequences with V and J called. Part of the clones is not carried over; for the studies checked, unresolved V genes explain less than half of this, and the remainder is unexplained. V and J calls and clone size are those listed in that table; D and trimming were worked out from the DNA. Recorded for this sample are some 140,000 clones; about 87% of them occurred a single time. The ten most abundant clones make up around 3.1% of the sample.

Concerning this clone itself: Its antigen is still unknown. No clone much larger than this one lies a single base away; base qualities are absent.

Recombination connected TRBV7-8 to TRBJ2-1; no D gene can be assigned with confidence. The TCR sequence derives from an adult in good health. Sequencing used peripheral blood, obtained on day 0 of AZD1222 vaccination. The DNA is TGTGCCAGCAGCTTAGTCGGTATGACCTACAATGAGCAGTTCTTC. Translated, it reads CASSLVGMTYNEQFF.